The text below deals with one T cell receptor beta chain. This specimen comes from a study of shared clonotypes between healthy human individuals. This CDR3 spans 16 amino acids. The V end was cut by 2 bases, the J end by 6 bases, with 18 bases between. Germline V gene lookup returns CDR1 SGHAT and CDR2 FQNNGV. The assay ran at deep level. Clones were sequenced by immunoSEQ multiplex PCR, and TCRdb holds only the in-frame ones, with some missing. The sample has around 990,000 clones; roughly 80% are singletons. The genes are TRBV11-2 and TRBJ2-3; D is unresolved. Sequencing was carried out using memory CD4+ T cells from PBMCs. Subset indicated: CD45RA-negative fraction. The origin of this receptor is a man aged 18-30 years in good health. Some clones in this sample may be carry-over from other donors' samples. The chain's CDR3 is CASSLTAEWGRDTQYF. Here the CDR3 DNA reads TGTGCCAGCAGCTTAACGGCGGAGTGGGGTCGGGATACGCAGTATTTT.